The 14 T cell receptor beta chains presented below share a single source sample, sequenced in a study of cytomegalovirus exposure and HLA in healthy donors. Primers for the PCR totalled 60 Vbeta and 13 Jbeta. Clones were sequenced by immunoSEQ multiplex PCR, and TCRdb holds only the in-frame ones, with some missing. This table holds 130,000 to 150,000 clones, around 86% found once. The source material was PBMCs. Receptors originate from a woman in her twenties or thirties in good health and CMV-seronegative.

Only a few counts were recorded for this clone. The CDR3 protein is CASSQPGQTRNGEKLFF. The DNA of the CDR3 is TGCGCCAGCAGCCAACCGGGACAGACTCGAAACGGGGAAAAACTGTTTTTT. The chain uses TRBV4-1 and TRBJ1-4, with 7 nucleotides matching TRBD1. Germline CDR1 is MGHRA and CDR2 is YSYEKL. CDR3 length equals 17 residues. V shed 2 bases, J shed 8 bases, and the junction held 14 bases outside the gene matches.

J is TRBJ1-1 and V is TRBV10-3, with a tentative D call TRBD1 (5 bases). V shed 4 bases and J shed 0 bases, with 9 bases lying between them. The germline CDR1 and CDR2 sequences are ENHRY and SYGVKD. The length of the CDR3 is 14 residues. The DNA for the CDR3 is TGTGCCATCAGTGGGAGACAGATGAACACTGAAGCTTTCTTT. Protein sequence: CAISGRQMNTEAFF.

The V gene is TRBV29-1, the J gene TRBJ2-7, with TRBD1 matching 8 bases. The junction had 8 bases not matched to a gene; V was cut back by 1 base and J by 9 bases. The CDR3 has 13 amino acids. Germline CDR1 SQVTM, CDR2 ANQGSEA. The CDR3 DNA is TGCAGCGTTGAAGCGACAGGGGCATTTAGGCAGTACTTC. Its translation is CSVEATGAFRQYF.

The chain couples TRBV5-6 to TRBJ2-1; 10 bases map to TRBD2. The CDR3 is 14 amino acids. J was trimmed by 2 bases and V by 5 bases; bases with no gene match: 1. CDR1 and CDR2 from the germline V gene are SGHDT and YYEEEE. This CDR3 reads CASRLAGTYNEQFF. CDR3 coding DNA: TGTGCCAGCAGACTAGCGGGGACCTACAATGAGCAGTTCTTC. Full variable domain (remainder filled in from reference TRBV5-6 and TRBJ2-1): DAGVTQSPTHLIKTRGQQVTLRCSPKSGHDTVSWYQQALGQGPQFIFQYYEEEERQRGNFPDRFSGHQFPNYSSELNVNALLLGDSALYLCASRLAGTYNEQFFGPGTRLTVL.

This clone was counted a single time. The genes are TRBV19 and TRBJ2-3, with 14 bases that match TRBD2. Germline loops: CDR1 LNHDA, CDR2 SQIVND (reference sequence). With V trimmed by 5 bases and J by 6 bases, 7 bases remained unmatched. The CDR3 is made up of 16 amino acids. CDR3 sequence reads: CASSPGLAGGFDTQYF. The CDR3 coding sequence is TGTGCCAGTAGTCCAGGACTAGCGGGGGGCTTTGATACGCAGTATTTT.

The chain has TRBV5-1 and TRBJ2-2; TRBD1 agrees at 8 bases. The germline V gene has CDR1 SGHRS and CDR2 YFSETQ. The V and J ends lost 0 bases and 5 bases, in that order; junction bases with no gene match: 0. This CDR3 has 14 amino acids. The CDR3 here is CASSLGQGTGELFF. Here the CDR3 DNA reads TGCGCCAGCAGCTTGGGACAGGGGACCGGGGAGCTGTTTTTT. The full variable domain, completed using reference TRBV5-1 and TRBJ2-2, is KAGVTQTPRYLIKTRGQQVTLSCSPISGHRSVSWYQQTPGQGLQFLFEYFSETQRNKGNFPGRFSGRQFSNSRSEMNVSTLELGDSALYLCASSLGQGTGELFFGEGSRLTVL.

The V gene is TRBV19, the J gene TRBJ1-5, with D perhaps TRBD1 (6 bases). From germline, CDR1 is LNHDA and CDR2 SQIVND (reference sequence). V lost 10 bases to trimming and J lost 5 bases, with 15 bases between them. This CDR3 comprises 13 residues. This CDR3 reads CAISRDIDQPQHF. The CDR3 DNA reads TGTGCCATTTCCCGGGACATCGATCAGCCCCAGCATTTT.

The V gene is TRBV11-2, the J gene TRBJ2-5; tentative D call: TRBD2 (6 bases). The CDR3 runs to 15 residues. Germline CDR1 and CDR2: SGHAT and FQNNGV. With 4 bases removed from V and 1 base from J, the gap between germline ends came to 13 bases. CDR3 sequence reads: CASSSGGTRQETQYF. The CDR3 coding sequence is TGTGCCAGCAGCTCGGGCGGGACTCGCCAAGAGACCCAGTACTTC.

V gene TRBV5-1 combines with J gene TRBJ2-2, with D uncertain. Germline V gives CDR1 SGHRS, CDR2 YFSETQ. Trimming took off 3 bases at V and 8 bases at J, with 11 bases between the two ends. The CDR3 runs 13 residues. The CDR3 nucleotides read TGCGCCAGCAGCTCGGAGATAATGGGGGAGCTGTTTTTT. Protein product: CASSSEIMGELFF.

The CDR3 DNA follows: TGCGCCAGCAGCTTGGACCCCTCCGGGTCACCCCTCCACTTT. Translation: CASSLDPSGSPLHF. The chain has TRBV5-1 and TRBJ1-6; no firm D call. Germline loops: CDR1 SGHRS, CDR2 YFSETQ. CDR3 length: 14 residues. V lost 0 bases to trimming and J lost 10 bases, with 11 bases between them.

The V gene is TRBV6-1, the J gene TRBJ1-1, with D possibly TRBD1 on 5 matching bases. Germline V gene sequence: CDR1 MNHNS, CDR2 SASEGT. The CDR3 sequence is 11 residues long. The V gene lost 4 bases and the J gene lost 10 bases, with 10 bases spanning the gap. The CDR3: CASSVPGRAFF. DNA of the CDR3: TGTGCCAGCAGTGTACCAGGGCGAGCTTTCTTT.

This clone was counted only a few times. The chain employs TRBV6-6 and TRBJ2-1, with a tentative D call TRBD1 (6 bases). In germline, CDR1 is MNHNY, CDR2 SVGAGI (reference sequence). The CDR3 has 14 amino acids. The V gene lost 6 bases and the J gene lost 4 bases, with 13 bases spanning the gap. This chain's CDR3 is CASSHRTEYNEQFF. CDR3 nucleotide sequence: TGTGCCAGCAGCCACCGGACAGAGTACAATGAGCAGTTCTTC.

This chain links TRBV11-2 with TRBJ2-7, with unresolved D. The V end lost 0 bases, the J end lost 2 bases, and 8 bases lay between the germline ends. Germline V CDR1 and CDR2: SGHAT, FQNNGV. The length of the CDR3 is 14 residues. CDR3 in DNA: TGTGCCAGCAGCTTAGATCGACTGACCTACGAGCAGTACTTC. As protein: CASSLDRLTYEQYF. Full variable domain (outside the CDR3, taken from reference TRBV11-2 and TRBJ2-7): EAGVAQSPRYKIIEKRQSVAFWCNPISGHATLYWYQQILGQGPKLLIQFQNNGVVDDSQLPKDRFSAERLKGVDSTLKIQPAKLEDSAVYLCASSLDRLTYEQYFGPGTRLTVT.

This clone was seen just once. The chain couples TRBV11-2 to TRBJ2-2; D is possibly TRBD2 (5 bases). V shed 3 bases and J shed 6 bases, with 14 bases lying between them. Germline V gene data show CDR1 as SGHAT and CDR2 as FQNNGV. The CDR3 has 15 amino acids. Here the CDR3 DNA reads TGTGCCAGCAGCTTGAGAGGGTACGGGTCCGGGGAGCTGTTTTTT. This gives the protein CASSLRGYGSGELFF.